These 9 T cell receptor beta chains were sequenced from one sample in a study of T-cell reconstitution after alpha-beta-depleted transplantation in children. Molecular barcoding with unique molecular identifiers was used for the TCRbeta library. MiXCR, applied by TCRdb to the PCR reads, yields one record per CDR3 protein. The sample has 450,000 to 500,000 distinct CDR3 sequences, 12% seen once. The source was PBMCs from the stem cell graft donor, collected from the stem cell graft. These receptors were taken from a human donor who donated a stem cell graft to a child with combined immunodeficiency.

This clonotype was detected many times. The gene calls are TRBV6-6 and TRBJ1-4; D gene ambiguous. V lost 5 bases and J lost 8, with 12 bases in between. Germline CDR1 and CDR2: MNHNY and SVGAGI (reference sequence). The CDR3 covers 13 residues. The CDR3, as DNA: TGTGCCAGCAGTCAGTCTCGGGGAGAAAAACTGTTTTTT. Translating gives CASSQSRGEKLFF.

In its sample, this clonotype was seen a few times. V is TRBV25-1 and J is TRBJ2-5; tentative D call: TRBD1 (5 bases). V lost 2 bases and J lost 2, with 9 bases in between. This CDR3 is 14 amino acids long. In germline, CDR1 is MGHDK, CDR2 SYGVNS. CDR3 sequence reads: CASSERQLQETQYF. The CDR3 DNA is TGTGCCAGCAGTGAACGACAGTTACAAGAGACCCAGTACTTC.

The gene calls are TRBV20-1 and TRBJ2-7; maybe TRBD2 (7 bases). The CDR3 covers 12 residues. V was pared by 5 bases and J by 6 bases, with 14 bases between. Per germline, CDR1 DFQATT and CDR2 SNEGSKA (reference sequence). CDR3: CSAVFRGAEQYF. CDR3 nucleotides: TGCAGTGCTGTCTTCCGGGGGGCCGAGCAGTACTTC.

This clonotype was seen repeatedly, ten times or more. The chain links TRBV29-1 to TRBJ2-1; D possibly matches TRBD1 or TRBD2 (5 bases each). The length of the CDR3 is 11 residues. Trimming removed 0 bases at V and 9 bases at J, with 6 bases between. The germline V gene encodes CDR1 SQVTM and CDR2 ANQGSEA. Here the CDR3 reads CSVEDGGEQFF. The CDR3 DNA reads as TGCAGCGTTGAAGATGGGGGTGAGCAGTTCTTC.

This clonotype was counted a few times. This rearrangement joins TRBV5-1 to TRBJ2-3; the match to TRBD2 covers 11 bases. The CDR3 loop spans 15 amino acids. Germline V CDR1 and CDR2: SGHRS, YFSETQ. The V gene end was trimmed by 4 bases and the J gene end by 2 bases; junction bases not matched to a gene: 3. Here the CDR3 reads CASSQTSGDTDTQYF. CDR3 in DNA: TGCGCCAGCAGCCAGACTAGCGGGGACACAGATACGCAGTATTTT.

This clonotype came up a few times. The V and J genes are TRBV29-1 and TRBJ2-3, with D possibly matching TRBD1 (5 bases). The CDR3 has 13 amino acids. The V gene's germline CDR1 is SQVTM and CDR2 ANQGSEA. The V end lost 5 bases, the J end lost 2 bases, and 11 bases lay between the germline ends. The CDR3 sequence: CSVSGFYTDTQYF. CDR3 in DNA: TGCAGCGTTTCAGGGTTTTACACAGATACGCAGTATTTT.

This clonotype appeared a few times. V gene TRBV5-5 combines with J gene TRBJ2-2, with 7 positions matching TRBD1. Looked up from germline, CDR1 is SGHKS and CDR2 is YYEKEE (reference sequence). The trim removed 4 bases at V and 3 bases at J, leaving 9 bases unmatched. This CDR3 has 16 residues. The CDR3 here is CASSGLPGQYTGELFF. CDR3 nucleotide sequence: TGTGCCAGCAGCGGACTTCCGGGACAGTACACCGGGGAGCTGTTTTTT.

The DNA for the CDR3 is TGTGCCAGCAGATATCAGGGGAACACTGAAGCTTTCTTT. This sequence encodes CASRYQGNTEAFF. This rearrangement joins TRBV12-3 or TRBV12-4 to TRBJ1-1; tentative D call: TRBD1 (5 bases). This CDR3 is built from 13 residues. Trimming took 6 bases from V and 1 from J, leaving 9 bases between them.

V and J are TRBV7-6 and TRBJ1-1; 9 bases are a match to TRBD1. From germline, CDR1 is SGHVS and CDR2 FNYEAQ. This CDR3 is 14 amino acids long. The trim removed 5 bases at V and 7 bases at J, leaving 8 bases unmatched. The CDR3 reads CASSLTRQGGEAFF. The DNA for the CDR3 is TGTGCCAGCAGCCTCACACGACAGGGGGGTGAAGCTTTCTTT. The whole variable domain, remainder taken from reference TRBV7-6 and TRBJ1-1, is GAGVSQSPRYKVTKRGQDVALRCDPISGHVSLYWYRQALGQGPEFLTYFNYEAQQDKSGLPNDRFSAERPEGSISTLTIQRTEQRDSAMYRCASSLTRQGGEAFFGQGTRLTVV.